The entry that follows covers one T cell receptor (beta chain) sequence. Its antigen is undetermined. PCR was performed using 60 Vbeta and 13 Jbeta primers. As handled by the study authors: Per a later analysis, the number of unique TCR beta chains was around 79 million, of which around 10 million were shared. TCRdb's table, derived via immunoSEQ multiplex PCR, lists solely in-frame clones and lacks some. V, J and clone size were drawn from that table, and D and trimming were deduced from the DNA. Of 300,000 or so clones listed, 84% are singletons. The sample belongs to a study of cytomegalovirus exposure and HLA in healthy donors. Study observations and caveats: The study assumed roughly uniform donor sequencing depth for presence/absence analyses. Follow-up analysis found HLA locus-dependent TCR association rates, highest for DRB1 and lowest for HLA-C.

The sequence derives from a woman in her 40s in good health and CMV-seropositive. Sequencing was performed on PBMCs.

CDR3 sequence: CATQYSGTGTAFF. In DNA, the CDR3 is TGTGCCACCCAGTACTCCGGGACAGGGACAGCTTTCTTT. The V gene is TRBV28, the J gene TRBJ1-1; 9 bases line up with TRBD1. Germline CDR1 and CDR2: MDHEN and SYDVKM. The trim removed 10 bases at V and 10 bases at J, leaving 13 bases unmatched. The CDR3 covers 13 residues.